This T cell receptor beta chain was obtained from a study of CD8+ T cells in alopecia areata (dated by TCRdb to between 2017 and 2018). For context, the study as a whole: The treated patients took part in an open-label pilot trial in which moderate-to-severe alopecia areata was treated with oral tofacitinib at 5 to 10 mg twice daily. In humans, TCRbeta sequencing was performed on scalp tissue and on sorted CD4+ and CD8+ peripheral blood T cells from healthy controls and from patients with patchy or totalis/universalis alopecia areata. immunoSEQ multiplex PCR using 35 Vbeta forward primers and 13 Jbeta reverse primers was used to amplify TCRbeta CDR3 regions. The study used high-throughput TCRbeta sequencing to examine T cell clonal expansion in alopecia areata, in both the C3H/HeJ mouse model and human patients. Patients stayed on tofacitinib for 6 to 18 months and then had 6 months of follow-up off drug so that delayed response and recurrence could be assessed. Clonality in the scalp was compared among normal scalp (n=4), patchy alopecia areata scalp (n=8), and alopecia totalis/universalis scalp (n=8). Biopsies were taken from tofacitinib-treated patients at baseline and at 4 and 24 weeks of treatment, and a later scalp biopsy was taken in several of the tofacitinib-treated patients. The RNA source kit depended on sample type: the PAXgene miRNA kit for fixed scalp, the miRNeasy kit for PBMCs, and the RNeasy kit for mouse skin. Here is what the overall study found, with its caveats: Higher clonality and more expanded CD8+ clones were observed in lesional scalp than in normal scalp, particularly in alopecia totalis/universalis, a finding suggestive of antigenic drive. Resident alphabeta T cells in normal human skin are also sequenced, complicating scalp TCR repertoire analysis, unlike mouse skin dominated by gammadelta T cells. TCR sequences shared between patients were less clear than in mice, possibly partly because of HLA diversity in the patient population.

A word on this clone: Its antigen is still unknown. No base quality information exists; no much larger clone differs at one position.

CDR1 and CDR2, per the germline V gene, are SGHRS and YFSETQ. The CDR3, from cysteine to phenylalanine, totals 15 residues. The only DNA kept is the CDR3, 45 bases in frame from the first base. Here V drops 3 bases and J drops 5 bases, and the junction holds 5 bases not matched to any gene. The sample's time point, from its label and the paper: baseline before oral tofacitinib. Lesional scalp punch biopsies and peripheral blood were obtained from alopecia areata patients. PBMCs were isolated by density centrifugation and stained for CD3, CD4 and CD8, and CD4+ and CD8+ T cells were sorted on a FACSAria. Library method: the immunoSEQ multiplex PCR assay. For TCR sequencing, RNA was extracted from every sample and reverse transcribed into cDNA to serve as template. First-strand cDNA was synthesized using SuperScript III with a 2:1 mix of oligo-dT and random hexamers. Amplification bias was assessed with a synthetic immune receptor repertoire, and residual bias was removed computationally. In the source study's methods: After raw reads were preprocessed to remove errors, the CDR3 was defined following IMGT conventions as running from the conserved cysteine to phenylalanine. Clonality was computed by normalizing Shannon entropy by log2 of the number of productive unique TCRs and subtracting the result from 1. Whether scalp clones were CD4 or CD8 was inferred by matching scalp TCRbeta sequences against CD4 and CD8 repertoires sorted from blood. This is the immuneACCESS table as TCRdb keeps it, with only in-frame sequences that have V and J called. A part of the clones is gone; compared with another copy, unresolved V genes explain less than half, and the rest is unexplained. Clone size and the V and J calls come from that table; the DNA yielded D and trimming. Present in this sample are under 85,000 clones, about half of which were seen just once. Jointly, the top ten make up about 18% of the sample.

The TCR was taken from a human donor with alopecia areata. The source material was CD8+ T cells sorted from blood, sampled at week 0. In this chain, TRBV5-1 is recombined with TRBJ2-1; TRBD2 aligns with 10 central bases. The sequence in DNA is TGCGCCAGCAGCTATACTAGCGGGGCTAACAATGAGCAGTTCTTC. This gives the protein CASSYTSGANNEQFF.